The clone carrying this T cell receptor beta chain has just a few counts. What it recognizes is unknown. The CDR3 runs to 13 residues. Germline CDR1 is SGHTA and CDR2 is FQGNSA. The V end was cut by 1 base, the J end by 10 bases, with 11 bases between. The data stem from a study of identical twins. TCRdb reanalysed the 5' RACE reads using MiXCR and keeps one entry per CDR3 protein. In the table there are under 300,000 distinct CDR3 sequences, roughly 13% of which are singletons. Study-wide findings and caveats: With abundant cord blood beta clonotypes, insertions were fewer; memory repertoires showed no such pattern.

All of the donors were Caucasians in good health. These records were also assigned to another study, of yellow fever vaccine responses in identical twins.

Sequenced: memory (CD45RO+) T cells sorted from blood. This TCR was recovered from a woman younger than 35 in good health. The chain recombines TRBV7-2 with TRBJ2-1; D call uncertain. The CDR3 protein is CASSLGHTWEQFF. The CDR3 DNA reads TGTGCCAGCAGCTTAGGACACACGTGGGAGCAGTTCTTC.